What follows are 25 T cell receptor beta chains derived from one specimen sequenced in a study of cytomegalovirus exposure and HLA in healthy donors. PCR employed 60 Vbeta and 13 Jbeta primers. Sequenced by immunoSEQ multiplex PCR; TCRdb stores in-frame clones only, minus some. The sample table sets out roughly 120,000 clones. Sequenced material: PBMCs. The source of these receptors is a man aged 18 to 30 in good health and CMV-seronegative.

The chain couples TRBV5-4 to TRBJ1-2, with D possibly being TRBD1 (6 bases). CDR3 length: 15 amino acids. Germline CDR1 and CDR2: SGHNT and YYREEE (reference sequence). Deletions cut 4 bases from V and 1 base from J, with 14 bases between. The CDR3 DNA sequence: TGTGCCAGCAGCCGCCCACCGGACAGTAACTATGGCTACACCTTC. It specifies CASSRPPDSNYGYTF.

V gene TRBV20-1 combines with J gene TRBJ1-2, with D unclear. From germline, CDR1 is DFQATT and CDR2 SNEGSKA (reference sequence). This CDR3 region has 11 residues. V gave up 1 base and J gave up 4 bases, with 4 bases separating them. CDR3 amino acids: CSARALYGYTF. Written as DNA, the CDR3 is TGCAGTGCTAGAGCCCTCTATGGCTACACCTTC.

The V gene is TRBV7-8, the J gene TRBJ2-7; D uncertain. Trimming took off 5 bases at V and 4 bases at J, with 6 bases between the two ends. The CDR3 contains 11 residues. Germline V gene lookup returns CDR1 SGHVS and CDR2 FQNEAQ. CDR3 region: CASSPRYEQYF. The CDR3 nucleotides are TGTGCCAGCAGCCCTCGTTACGAGCAGTACTTC.

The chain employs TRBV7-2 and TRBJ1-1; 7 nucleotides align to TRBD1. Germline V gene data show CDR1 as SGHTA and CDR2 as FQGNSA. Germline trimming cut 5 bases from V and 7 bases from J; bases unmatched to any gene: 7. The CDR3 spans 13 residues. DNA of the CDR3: TGTGCCAGCAGCCCGACAGGGACATTTGAAGCTTTCTTT. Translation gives CASSPTGTFEAFF.

CDR3 protein: CSAPGVEEQYF. Here the CDR3 DNA reads TGCAGTGCTCCGGGGGTGGAAGAGCAGTACTTC. The chain recombines TRBV20-1 with TRBJ2-5, with a tentative D call TRBD2 (6 bases). The germline V gene encodes CDR1 DFQATT and CDR2 SNEGSKA (reference sequence). The V and J ends lost 5 bases and 11 bases respectively, with 15 bases between them. This CDR3 spans 11 amino acids.

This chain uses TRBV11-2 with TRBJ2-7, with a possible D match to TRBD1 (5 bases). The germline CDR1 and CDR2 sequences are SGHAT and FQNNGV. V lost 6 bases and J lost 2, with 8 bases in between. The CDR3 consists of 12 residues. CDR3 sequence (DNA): TGTGCCAGCAGTATGGACACCTACGAGCAGTACTTC. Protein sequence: CASSMDTYEQYF.

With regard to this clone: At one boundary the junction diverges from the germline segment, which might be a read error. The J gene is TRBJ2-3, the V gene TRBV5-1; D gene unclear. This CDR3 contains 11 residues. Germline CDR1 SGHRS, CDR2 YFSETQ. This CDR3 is CASSFTDTQYF. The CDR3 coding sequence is TGCGCCAGCAGCTTCACAGATACGCAGTACTTT.

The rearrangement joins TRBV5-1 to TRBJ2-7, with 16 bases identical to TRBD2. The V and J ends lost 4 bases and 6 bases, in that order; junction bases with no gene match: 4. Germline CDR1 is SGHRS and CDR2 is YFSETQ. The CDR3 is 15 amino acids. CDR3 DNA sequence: TGCGCCAGCAGCGCGGGACTAGCGGGAGGGTTCGAGCAGTACTTC. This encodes CASSAGLAGGFEQYF.

Here the CDR3 DNA reads TGTGCCTGGAGTGTAGGGGGTACTCAGCCCCAGCATTTT. This gives the protein CAWSVGGTQPQHF. The chain has TRBV30 and TRBJ1-5; a possible D gene is TRBD1 (6 bases). There are 13 residues in the CDR3. Looked up from germline, CDR1 is GTSNPN and CDR2 is SVGIG (reference sequence). V lost 0 bases and J 6 bases, leaving 9 bases between the germline ends.

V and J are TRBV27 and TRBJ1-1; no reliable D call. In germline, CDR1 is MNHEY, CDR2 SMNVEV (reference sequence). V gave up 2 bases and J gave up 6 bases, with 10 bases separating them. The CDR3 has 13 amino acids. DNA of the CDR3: TGTGCCAGCAGTTTAGCGGGTATTCCTGAAGCTTTCTTT. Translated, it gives CASSLAGIPEAFF.

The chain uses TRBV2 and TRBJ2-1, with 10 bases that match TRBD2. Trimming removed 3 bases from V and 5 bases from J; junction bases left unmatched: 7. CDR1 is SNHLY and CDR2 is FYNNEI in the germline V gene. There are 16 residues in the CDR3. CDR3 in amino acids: CASSDPSGSSDNEQFF. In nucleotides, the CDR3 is TGTGCCAGCAGTGACCCTAGCGGGAGTTCCGACAATGAGCAGTTCTTC.

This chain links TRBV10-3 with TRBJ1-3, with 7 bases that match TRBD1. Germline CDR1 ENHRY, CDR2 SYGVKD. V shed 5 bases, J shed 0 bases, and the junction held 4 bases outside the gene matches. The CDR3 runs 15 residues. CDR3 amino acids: CAISSDRVSGNTIYF. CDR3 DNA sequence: TGTGCCATCAGTAGCGACAGGGTCTCTGGAAACACCATATATTTT.

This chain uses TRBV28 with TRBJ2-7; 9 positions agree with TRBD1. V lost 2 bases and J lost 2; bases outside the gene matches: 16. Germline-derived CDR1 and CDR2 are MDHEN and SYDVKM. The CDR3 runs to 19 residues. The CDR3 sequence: CASSLQRLGQGKSTYEQYF. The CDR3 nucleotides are TGTGCCAGCAGTTTACAGCGGTTGGGACAGGGAAAATCCACCTACGAGCAGTACTTC.

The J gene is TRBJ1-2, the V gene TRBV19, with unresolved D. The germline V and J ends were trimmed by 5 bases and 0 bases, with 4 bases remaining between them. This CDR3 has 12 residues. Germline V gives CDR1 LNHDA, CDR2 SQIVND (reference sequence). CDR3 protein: CASSLPNYGYTF. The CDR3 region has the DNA TGTGCCAGTAGTCTCCCTAACTATGGCTACACCTTC. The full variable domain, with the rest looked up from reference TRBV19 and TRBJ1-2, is DGGITQSPKYLFRKEGQNVTLSCEQNLNHDAMYWYRQDPGQGLRLIYYSQIVNDFQKGDIAEGYSVSREKKESFPLTVTSAQKNPTAFYLCASSLPNYGYTFGSGTRLTVV.

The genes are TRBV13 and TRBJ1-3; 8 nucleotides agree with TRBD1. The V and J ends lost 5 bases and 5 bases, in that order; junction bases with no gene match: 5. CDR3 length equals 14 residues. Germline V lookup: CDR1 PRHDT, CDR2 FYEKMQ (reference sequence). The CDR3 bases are TGTGCCAGCAGCCCCGGGACAGGCCGAAACACCATATATTTT. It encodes CASSPGTGRNTIYF.

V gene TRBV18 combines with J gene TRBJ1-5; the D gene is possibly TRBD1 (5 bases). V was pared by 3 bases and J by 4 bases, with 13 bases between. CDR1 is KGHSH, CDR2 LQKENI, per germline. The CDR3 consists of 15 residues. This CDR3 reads CASSPLQAPNQPQHF. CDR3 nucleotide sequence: TGTGCCAGCTCACCGTTACAGGCACCGAATCAGCCCCAGCATTTT.

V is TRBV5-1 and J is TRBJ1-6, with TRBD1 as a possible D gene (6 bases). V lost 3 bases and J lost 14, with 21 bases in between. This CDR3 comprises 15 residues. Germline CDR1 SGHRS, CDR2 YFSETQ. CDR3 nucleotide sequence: TGCGCCAGCAGCTGGGGGCTTCTCGCTGAAGTGTCCCTCCACTTT. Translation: CASSWGLLAEVSLHF.

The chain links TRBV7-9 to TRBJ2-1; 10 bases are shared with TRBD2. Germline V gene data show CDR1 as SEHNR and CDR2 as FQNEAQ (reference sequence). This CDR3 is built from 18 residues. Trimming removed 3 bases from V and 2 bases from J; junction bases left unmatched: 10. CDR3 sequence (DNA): TGTGCCAGCAGCTTGAGGTTAGCGGGAGGAGATGCCTACAATGAGCAGTTCTTC. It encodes CASSLRLAGGDAYNEQFF.

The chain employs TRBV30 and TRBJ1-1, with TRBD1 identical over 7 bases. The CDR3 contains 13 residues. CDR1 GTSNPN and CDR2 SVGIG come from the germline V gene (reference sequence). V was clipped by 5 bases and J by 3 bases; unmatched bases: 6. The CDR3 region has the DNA TGTGCCTGGGGTTCGGGACAGCACACTGAAGCTTTCTTT. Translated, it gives CAWGSGQHTEAFF.

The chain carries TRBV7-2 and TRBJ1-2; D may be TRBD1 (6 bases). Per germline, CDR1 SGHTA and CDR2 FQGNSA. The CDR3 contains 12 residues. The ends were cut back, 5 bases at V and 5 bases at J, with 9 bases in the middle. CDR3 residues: CASSKTGYGYTF. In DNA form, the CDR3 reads TGTGCCAGCAGCAAGACAGGATATGGCTACACCTTC.

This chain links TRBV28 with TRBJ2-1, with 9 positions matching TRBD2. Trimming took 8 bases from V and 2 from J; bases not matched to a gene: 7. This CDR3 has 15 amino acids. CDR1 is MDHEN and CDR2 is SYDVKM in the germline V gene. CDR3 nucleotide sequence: TGTGCCAGCCTGACTAGCGGACAGACCTACAATGAGCAGTTCTTC. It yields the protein CASLTSGQTYNEQFF.

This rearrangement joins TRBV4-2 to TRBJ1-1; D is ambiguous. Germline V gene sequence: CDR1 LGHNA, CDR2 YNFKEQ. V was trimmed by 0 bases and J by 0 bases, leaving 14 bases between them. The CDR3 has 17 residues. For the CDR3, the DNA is TGTGCCAGCAGCCAAGATCTGCGGCACTACATGAACACTGAAGCTTTCTTT. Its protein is CASSQDLRHYMNTEAFF.

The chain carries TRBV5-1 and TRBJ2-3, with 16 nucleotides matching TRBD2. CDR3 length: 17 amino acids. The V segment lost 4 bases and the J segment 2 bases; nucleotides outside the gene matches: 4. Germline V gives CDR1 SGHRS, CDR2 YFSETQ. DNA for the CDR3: TGCGCCAGCAGCACCGGGACTAGCGGGGGGGCCACAGATACGCAGTATTTT. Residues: CASSTGTSGGATDTQYF.

The CDR3 spells CASSEVGRDRDEQYF. The CDR3 coding sequence is TGTGCCAGCAGTGAAGTTGGAAGAGACAGGGACGAGCAGTACTTC. The rearrangement uses TRBV6-1 and TRBJ2-7, with 7 bases aligning to TRBD1. The J segment lost 5 bases and the V segment lost 1 base, leaving 8 bases of the junction unmatched. The CDR3 covers 15 residues. Germline V gives CDR1 MNHNS, CDR2 SASEGT.

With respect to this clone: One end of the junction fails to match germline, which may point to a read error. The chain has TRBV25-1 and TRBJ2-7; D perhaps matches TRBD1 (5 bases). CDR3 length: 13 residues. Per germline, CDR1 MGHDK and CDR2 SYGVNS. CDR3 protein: CASSEGFGDSRPF. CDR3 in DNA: TGTGCCAGCAGTGAAGGTTTCGGAGACAGCCGACCCTTC.